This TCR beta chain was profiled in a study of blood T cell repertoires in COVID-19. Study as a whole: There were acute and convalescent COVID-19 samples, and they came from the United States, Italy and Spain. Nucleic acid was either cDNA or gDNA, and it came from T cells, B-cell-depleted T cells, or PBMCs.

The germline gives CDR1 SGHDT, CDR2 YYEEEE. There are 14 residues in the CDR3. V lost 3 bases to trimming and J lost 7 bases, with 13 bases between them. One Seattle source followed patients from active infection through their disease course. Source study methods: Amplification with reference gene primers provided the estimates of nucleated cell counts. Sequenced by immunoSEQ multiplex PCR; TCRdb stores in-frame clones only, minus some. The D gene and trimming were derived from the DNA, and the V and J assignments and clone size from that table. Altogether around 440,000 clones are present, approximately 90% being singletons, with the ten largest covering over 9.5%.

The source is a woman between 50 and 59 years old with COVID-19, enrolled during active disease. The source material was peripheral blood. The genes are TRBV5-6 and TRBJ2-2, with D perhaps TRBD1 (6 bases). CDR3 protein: CASSYGQLGGELFF. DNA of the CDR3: TGTGCCAGCAGCTACGGACAGTTGGGCGGGGAGCTGTTTTTT.